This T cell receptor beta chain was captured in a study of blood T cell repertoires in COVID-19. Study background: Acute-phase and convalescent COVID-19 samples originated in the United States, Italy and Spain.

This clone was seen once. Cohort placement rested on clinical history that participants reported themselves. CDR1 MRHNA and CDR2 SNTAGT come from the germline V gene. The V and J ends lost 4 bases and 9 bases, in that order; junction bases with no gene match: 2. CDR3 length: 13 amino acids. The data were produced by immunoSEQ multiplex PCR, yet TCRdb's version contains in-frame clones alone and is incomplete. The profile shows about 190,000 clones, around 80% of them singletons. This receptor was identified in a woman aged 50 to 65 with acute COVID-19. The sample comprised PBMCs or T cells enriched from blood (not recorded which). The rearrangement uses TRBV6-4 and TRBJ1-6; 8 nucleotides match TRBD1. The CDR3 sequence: CASSGTGGSPLHF. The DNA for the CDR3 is TGTGCCAGCAGTGGAACAGGGGGTTCACCCCTCCACTTT.